This TCR beta chain was sequenced in a study of cytomegalovirus exposure and HLA in healthy donors. Study-wide results and limits: Through in vitro validation, three CMV-associated chains were shown to be specific for CMV antigens.

Healthy donors of bone marrow made up the group. Researchers ran the PCR with 60 Vbeta and 13 Jbeta primers. The method was immunoSEQ multiplex PCR; TCRdb's version includes in-frame clones alone and lacks a portion of them. The sample yields 150,000 to 200,000 clones, roughly 85% seen once. This clone was counted only a few times. Its specificity is not known. With 2 bases removed from V and 5 bases from J, the gap between germline ends came to 12 bases. The CDR3 is made up of 14 amino acids. In germline, CDR1 is SGHNT, CDR2 YENEEA. Specimen: PBMCs. This chain uses TRBV11-3 with TRBJ1-1; D uncertain. The origin of this receptor is a woman between 25 and 40 years old in good health and CMV-seropositive. The CDR3: CASSLLTDWTEAFF. CDR3 in DNA: TGTGCCAGCAGCTTACTTACAGATTGGACTGAAGCTTTCTTT. The entire variable domain, with the rest obtained from reference TRBV11-3 and TRBJ1-1, is as follows: EAGVVQSPRYKIIEKKQPVAFWCNPISGHNTLYWYLQNLGQGPELLIRYENEEAVDDSQLPKDRFSAERLKGVDSTLKIQPAELGDSAVYLCASSLLTDWTEAFFGQGTRLTVV.